This T cell receptor (beta chain) is drawn from a study of graft-versus-host responses after intestinal transplantation (dated by TCRdb to 2020 to 2022). General notes on the study: The transplants that recipients got were multivisceral, liver-intestinal, or isolated intestinal. The cohort enrolled 20 to 30 intestinal transplant recipients including one retransplant, and a few patients lacking pretransplant specimens were excluded. A peak of at least 4% donor T cells among recipient peripheral blood mononuclear cells was the definition used for donor T cell macrochimerism. Anti-thymocyte globulin induction was given to all recipients, followed by maintenance tacrolimus and steroids for 2 to 3 years. Alloreactive clones were identified by sequencing pre-transplant mixed lymphocyte reaction products and comparing them with unstimulated pre-transplant donor and recipient T cells. After intestinal transplantation, graft-versus-host and host-versus-graft alloreactive T cell clones were followed in the graft, circulation and bone marrow using bulk TCR-beta CDR3 sequencing. Instead of going to the commercial service, samples from three later patients were sequenced in-house on an Illumina MiSeq and processed with MiXCR. What the study reported, not specific to this receptor: The relatively low number and heterogeneity of intestinal transplant patients limited the conclusions. GvH clones were detected in recipient bone marrow, and some of these GvH clones were observed earlier in ileal mucosa or blood, consistent with an intestinal mucosal origin. Early after transplant, peak levels of circulating GvH clones were found to be associated with declines in HvG clones. In the allografts of patients with donor T cell macrochimerism, GvH to HvG T cell clonal ratios were high.

Library creation used the immunoSEQ multiplex PCR assay. In most patients, genomic DNA was isolated using the Qiagen DNeasy Blood and Tissue Kit and sent frozen to Adaptive Biotechnologies for TCR sequencing. For most patients, genomic DNA was subjected to high-throughput TCR-beta CDR3 sequencing by Adaptive Biotechnologies. Under the source paper's analysis protocol: Adaptive's ImmunoSEQ software supplied the TCR sequencing data for around 17 patients, while MiXCR and VDJtools were used to process a few other patients. To correct CD4 versus CD8 sorting errors, sequences present in both subsets at a frequency ratio below 5:1 were removed. Because the origin of CDR3 nucleotide sequences shared between donor and recipient could not be assigned, those sequences were removed. To count as alloreactive, a clone needed at least 2-fold expansion over unstimulated cells and a minimum CFSE-low frequency of 0.002% (template counts) or 0.001% (read counts). A clone was considered mappable if detected in the sequenced pre-transplant spleen, lymph node, or MLR CFSE-low populations of the donor or recipient. Cumulative frequency of alloreactive clones was calculated as a percentage of all sequences weighted by copy number. In TCRdb, the immuneACCESS table is reduced to in-frame sequences with V and J assigned. These tables do not hold every clone; where another copy was compared, an unresolved V gene accounts for under half, and the others remain unexplained. The V and J calls and the clone size are those of that table, but D and trimming were determined from the DNA. In all, the sample holds around 10,000 clones, and roughly 31% of those were seen once. The top ten hold around 1.9% of the sample.

This clone was seen a handful of times. No much larger clonotype is one base removed from it; base qualities were not supplied. The time point label for this specimen denotes: cells obtained before transplantation from donor or recipient. In the mixed lymphocyte reactions, 200,000 CFSE-labeled pre-transplant responders were plated with 200,000 irradiated violet-dye-labeled stimulators and cultured for six to seven days. Proliferating CD3+CD4+CFSE-low and CD3+CD8+CFSE-low responder cells were FACS-sorted on a BD Influx sorter after the mixed lymphocyte reaction. Material: alloreactive CD4+ T cells from a mixed lymphocyte reaction culture, obtained before transplantation. The cell subset or site label on this specimen signifies: CFSE-low proliferating T cells sorted from roughly six-day pre-transplant mixed lymphocyte reaction (GvH or HvG direction). This receptor was obtained from a human patient who was an organ donor for intestinal transplantation.

The DNA is TGTGCCAGCAGCAGGGCATGGACTAGCGGGGGGGCCAAGGGCGAGCAGTACTTC. It specifies CASSRAWTSGGAKGEQYF. The chain is encoded by TRBV7-6 joined to TRBJ2-7; a stretch of 15 junction bases matches TRBD2. The germline V end is reduced by 5 bases and the J end by 6 bases; junction bases left unmatched: 14. The CDR3 goes from the cysteine to the phenylalanine over 18 residues. CDR3 DNA is the only sequence kept; it has 54 bases, read in frame from the first base. The germline V gene specifies SGHVS as CDR1 and FNYEAQ as CDR2. Reference TRBV7-6 and TRBJ2-7 genes cover what lies past the CDR3, so the full variable domain is GAGVSQSPRYKVTKRGQDVALRCDPISGHVSLYWYRQALGQGPEFLTYFNYEAQQDKSGLPNDRFSAERPEGSISTLTIQRTEQRDSAMYRCASSRAWTSGGAKGEQYFGPGTRLTVT.